The clone carrying this T cell receptor (beta chain) was seen only a few times. Antigen unknown. Template material for amplifying TCR beta CDR3 regions consisted of RNA transcripts. With the HTBI primer set, the TCR CDR3 went through a first round of RT-PCR. MiXCR, applied by TCRdb to the multiplex PCR reads, yields one record per CDR3 protein. This table holds about 640,000 distinct CDR3 sequences, just under 45% found once. Exclusion criteria comprised uncontrolled infection, other autoimmune disease, pregnancy or lactation. This specimen belongs to a study of T cells in Graves' hyperthyroidism and ophthalmopathy. Study-wide points: Peripheral blood also featured most of the thyroid clonotypes expanded above 0.001. Ophthalmopathy prediction by the model preceded onset by a median 6.5 months.

This CDR3 is built from 14 residues. Germline values: CDR1 DFQATT, CDR2 SNEGSKA (reference sequence). V lost 5 bases to trimming and J lost 6 bases, with 14 bases between them. Sequencing input: peripheral blood or thyroid tissue (not recorded which). The clonotype was recovered from an adult man with Graves' disease, either hyperthyroidism or ophthalmopathy (not recorded which). The chain couples TRBV20-1 to TRBJ1-6; D gene ambiguous. CDR3 sequence: CSAASGFSNSPLHF. Here the CDR3 DNA reads TGCAGTGCTGCTAGTGGGTTTAGTAATTCACCCCTCCACTTT.